The sequence of this T cell receptor (beta chain) was determined in a study of blood T cells in healthy people across ages. The CDR3 consists of 13 residues. From germline, CDR1 is MGHDK and CDR2 SYGVNS. The V end was cut by 1 base, the J end by 8 bases, with 11 bases between. A second PCR, run for roughly 7 to 12 cycles, used a sample-barcoded 5' primer plus a J-beta primer mix. One entry per CDR3 protein results from TCRdb running MiXCR on the 5' RACE reads. The sample lists some 1.6 million distinct CDR3 sequences; around 36% were seen once. This chain connects TRBV25-1 to TRBJ1-2; possible D gene TRBD1, 5 bases. This TCR derives from a woman in her thirties in good health. Sequenced input: blood. Written as DNA, the CDR3 is TGTGCCAGCAGTGAATTTCTCAGGGACGGCTACACCTTC. Encoded protein: CASSEFLRDGYTF.